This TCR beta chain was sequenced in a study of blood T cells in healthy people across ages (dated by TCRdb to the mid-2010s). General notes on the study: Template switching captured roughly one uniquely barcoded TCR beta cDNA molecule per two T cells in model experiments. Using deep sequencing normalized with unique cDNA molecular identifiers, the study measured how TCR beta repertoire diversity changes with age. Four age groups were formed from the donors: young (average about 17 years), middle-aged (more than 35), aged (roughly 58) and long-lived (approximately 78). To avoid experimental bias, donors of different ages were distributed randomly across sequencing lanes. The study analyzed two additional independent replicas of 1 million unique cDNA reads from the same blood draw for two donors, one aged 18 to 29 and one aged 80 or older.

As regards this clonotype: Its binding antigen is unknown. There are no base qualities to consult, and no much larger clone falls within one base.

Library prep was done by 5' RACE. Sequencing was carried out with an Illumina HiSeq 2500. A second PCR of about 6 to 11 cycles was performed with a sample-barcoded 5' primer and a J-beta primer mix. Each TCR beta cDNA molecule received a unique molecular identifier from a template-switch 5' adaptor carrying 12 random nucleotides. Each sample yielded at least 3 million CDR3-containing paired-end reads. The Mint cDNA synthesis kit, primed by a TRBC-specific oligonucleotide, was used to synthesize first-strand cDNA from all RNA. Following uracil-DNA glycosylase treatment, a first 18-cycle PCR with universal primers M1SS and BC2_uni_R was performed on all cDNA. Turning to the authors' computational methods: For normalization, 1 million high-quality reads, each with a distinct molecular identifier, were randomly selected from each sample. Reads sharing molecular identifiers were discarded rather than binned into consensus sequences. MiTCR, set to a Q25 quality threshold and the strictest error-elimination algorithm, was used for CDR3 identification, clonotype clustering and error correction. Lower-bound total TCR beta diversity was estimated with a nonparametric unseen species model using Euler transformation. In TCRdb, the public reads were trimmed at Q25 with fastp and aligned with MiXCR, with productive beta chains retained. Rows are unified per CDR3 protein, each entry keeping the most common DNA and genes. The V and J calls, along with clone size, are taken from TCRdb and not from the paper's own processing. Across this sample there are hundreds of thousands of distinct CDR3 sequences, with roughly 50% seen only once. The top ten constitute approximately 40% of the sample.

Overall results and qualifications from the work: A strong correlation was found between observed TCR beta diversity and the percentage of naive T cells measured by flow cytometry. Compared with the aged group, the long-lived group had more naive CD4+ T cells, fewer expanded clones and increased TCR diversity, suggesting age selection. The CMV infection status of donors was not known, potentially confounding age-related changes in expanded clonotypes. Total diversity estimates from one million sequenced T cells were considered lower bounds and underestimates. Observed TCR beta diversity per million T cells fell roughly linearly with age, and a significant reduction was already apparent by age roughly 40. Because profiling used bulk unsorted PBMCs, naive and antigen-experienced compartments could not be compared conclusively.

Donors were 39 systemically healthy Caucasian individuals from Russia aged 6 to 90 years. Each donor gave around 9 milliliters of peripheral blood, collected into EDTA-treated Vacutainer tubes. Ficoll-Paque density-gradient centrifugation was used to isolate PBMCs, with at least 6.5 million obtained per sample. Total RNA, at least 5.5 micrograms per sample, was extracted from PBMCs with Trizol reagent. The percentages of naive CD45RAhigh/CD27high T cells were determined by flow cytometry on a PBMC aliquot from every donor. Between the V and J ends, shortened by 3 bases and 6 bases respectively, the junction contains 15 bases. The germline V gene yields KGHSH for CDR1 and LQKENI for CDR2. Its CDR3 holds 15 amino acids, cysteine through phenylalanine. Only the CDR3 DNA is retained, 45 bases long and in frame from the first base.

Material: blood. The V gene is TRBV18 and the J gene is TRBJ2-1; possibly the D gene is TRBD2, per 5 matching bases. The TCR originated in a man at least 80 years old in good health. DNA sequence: TGTGCCAGCTCACCTCTCCCCACCCGGGGCAATGAGCAGTTCTTC. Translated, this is CASSPLPTRGNEQFF.